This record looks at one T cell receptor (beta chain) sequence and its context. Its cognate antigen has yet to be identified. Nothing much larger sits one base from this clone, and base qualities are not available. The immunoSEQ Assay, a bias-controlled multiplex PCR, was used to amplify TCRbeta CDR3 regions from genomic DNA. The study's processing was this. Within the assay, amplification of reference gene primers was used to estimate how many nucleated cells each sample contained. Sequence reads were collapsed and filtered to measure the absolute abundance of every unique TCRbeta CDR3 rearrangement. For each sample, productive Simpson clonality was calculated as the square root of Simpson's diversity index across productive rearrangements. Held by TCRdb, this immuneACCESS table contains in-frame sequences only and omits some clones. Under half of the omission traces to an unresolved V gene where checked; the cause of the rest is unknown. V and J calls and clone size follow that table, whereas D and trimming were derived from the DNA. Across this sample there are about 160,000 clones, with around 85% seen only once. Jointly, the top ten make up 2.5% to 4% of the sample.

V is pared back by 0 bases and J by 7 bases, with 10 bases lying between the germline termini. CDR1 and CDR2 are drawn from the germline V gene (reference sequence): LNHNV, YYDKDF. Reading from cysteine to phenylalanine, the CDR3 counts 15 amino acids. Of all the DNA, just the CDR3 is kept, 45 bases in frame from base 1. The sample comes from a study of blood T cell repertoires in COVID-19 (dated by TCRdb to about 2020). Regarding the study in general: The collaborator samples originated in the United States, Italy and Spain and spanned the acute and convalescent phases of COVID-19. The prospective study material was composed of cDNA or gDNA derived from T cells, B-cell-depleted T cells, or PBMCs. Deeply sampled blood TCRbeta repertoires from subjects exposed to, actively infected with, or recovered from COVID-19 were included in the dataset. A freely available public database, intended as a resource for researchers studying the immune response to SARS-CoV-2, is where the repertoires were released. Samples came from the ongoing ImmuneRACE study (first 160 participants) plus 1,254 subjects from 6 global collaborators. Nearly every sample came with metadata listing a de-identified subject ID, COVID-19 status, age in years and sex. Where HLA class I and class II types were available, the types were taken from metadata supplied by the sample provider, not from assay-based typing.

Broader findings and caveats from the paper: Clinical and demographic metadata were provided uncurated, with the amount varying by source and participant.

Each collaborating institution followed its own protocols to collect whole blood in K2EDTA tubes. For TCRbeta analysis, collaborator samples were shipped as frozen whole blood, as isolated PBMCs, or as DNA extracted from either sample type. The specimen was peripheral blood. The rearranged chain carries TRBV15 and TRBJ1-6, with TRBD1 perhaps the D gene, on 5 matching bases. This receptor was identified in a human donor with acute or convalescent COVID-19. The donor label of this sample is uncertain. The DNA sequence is TGTGCCACCAGCAGAGATGGGGGGATGAATTCACCCCTCCACTTT. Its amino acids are CATSRDGGMNSPLHF. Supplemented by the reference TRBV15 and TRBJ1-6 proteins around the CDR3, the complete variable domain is DAMVIQNPRYQVTQFGKPVTLSCSQTLNHNVMYWYQQKSSQAPKLLFHYYDKDFNNEADTPDNFQSRRPNTSFCFLDIRSPGLGDTAMYLCATSRDGGMNSPLHFGNGTRLTVT.